The present T cell receptor (beta chain) was sequenced within a study of T cell responses to AZD1222 COVID-19 vaccine. Clones were sequenced by immunoSEQ multiplex PCR, and TCRdb holds only the in-frame ones, with some missing. The data contain some 180,000 clones, 91% of them singletons. Trimming took off 7 bases at V and 1 base at J, with 22 bases between the two ends. The CDR3 contains 17 residues. From germline, CDR1 is LNHDA and CDR2 SQIVND (reference sequence). The rearrangement joins TRBV19 to TRBJ1-1, with a tentative D call TRBD1 (5 bases). This sample comprised peripheral blood, obtained 28 days after the second AZD1222 dose. This sequence originates from an adult who received the AZD1222 COVID-19 vaccine. The CDR3 loop reads CASTPRWGFRGNTEAFF. The CDR3 coding sequence is TGTGCCAGTACCCCACGCTGGGGGTTTCGGGGGAACACTGAAGCTTTCTTT. Full variable domain (outside the CDR3, taken from reference TRBV19 and TRBJ1-1): DGGITQSPKYLFRKEGQNVTLSCEQNLNHDAMYWYRQDPGQGLRLIYYSQIVNDFQKGDIAEGYSVSREKKESFPLTVTSAQKNPTAFYLCASTPRWGFRGNTEAFFGQGTRLTVV.